The 10 T cell receptor beta chains reported below all come from one sample, sequenced in a study of breast tumors, draining lymph nodes, adjacent tissues. Via MiXCR, TCRdb re-called the multiplex PCR reads, giving one row per CDR3 protein. The sample records 70,000 to 85,000 distinct CDR3 sequences, 15% to 20% being singletons. The lymph nodes were axillary draining lymph nodes from breast cancer patients. Input material: axillary lymph node tissue. The receptors derive from a female donor with breast cancer. Some clones in this sample may be carry-over from other donors' samples.

This clonotype appeared many times. This chain uses TRBV20-1 with TRBJ2-1, with 8 bases matching TRBD2. V gave up 3 bases and J gave up 12 bases; unmatched junction bases: 10. CDR3 length: 13 amino acids. Germline V CDR1 and CDR2: DFQATT, SNEGSKA (reference sequence). The CDR3 nucleotides read TGCAGTGCTAGCGGGAGGGCAGGGTGGGGGCAGTTCTTC. Amino acids: CSASGRAGWGQFF.

In its sample, this clonotype was seen many times. V and J are TRBV5-1 and TRBJ1-5; 7 bases are a match to TRBD1. The germline gives CDR1 SGHRS, CDR2 YFSETQ. V was pared by 0 bases and J by 0 bases, with 3 bases of the junction left unmatched. The length of the CDR3 is 16 residues. CDR3 DNA: TGCGCCAGCAGCTTGGGACAGGGCTATAGCAATCAGCCCCAGCATTTT. Translation gives CASSLGQGYSNQPQHF.

This clonotype was seen at least ten times. The V gene is TRBV5-1, the J gene TRBJ2-1; TRBD1 aligns across 10 bases. Germline assignment: CDR1 SGHRS and CDR2 YFSETQ. There are 15 residues in the CDR3. The V segment lost 4 bases and the J segment 2 bases; nucleotides outside the gene matches: 3. Here the CDR3 DNA reads TGCGCCAGCAGCGAGGGACAGGGGACCTACAATGAGCAGTTCTTC. Its protein product is CASSEGQGTYNEQFF.

This chain joins TRBV5-4 and TRBJ2-2, with D tentatively TRBD2 (5 bases). Trimming pared 1 base from V and 8 bases from J, leaving 9 bases between. CDR3 length: 13 amino acids. Germline CDR1 reads SGHNT; CDR2 reads YYREEE (reference sequence). The CDR3 DNA reads as TGTGCCAGCAGCTTGAATGAGCGGGGGGAGCTGTTTTTT. Protein product: CASSLNERGELFF.

At least ten counts were recorded for this clonotype. The rearrangement links TRBV5-4 to TRBJ2-7; weak D call: TRBD1 (6 bases). Germline V gives CDR1 SGHNT, CDR2 YYREEE (reference sequence). CDR3 length equals 13 residues. Trimming stripped 2 bases from V and 2 bases from J, with 8 bases between. The CDR3 DNA is TGTGCCAGCAGCTTCGACAGGACCTACGAGCAGTACTTC. It is translated as CASSFDRTYEQYF.

Many counts were recorded for this clonotype. The chain joins TRBV20-1 to TRBJ2-3; 7 nucleotides agree with TRBD2. The CDR3 loop spans 13 amino acids. V was clipped by 5 bases and J by 6 bases; unmatched bases: 8. CDR1 and CDR2 from the germline V gene are DFQATT and SNEGSKA (reference sequence). The CDR3 region has the DNA TGCAGTGCTCGTCTTGACGGGAGGGATACGCAGTATTTT. This encodes CSARLDGRDTQYF.

This clonotype was counted many times. The chain uses TRBV20-1 and TRBJ2-1; TRBD2 agrees at 7 bases. Trimming took 1 base from V and 1 from J; bases not matched to a gene: 7. CDR3 size: 16 residues. Germline values: CDR1 DFQATT, CDR2 SNEGSKA (reference sequence). The CDR3: CSARVGLADSYNEQFF. Written as DNA, the CDR3 is TGCAGTGCTAGAGTAGGGCTAGCGGATTCCTACAATGAGCAGTTCTTC.

In this sample, this clonotype turned up many times. This sequence joins TRBV27 and TRBJ2-1, with 8 bases identical to TRBD2. Germline V lookup: CDR1 MNHEY, CDR2 SMNVEV (reference sequence). V lost 5 bases to trimming and J lost 1 base; unmatched junction nucleotides: 4. The CDR3 is 15 residues long. The CDR3 coding sequence is TGTGCCAGCAGTCCTATAGCGGGATCCTACAATGAGCAGTTCTTC. Translating it yields CASSPIAGSYNEQFF.

In its sample, this clonotype was seen many times. Its ends do not fully match the called genes, so a read error is possible. The chain has TRBV6-2 or TRBV6-3 and TRBJ2-7; the match to TRBD2 covers 11 bases. Germline lookup yields CDR1 MNHEY and CDR2 SVGEGT. The CDR3 covers 12 residues. The CDR3 DNA is TGCGTAGCGGGAGGGCCGGGGTACGAGCAGTACTTC. Protein: CVAGGPGYEQYF.

Concerning this clonotype itself: Being one base from a much bigger clone, this may be a read error. This sequence joins TRBV4-2 and TRBJ2-2; D is undetermined. The CDR3 extends over 16 amino acids. Germline loops: CDR1 LGHNA, CDR2 YNFKEQ. The CDR3 is CASGQERRSLTGELFF. The CDR3 DNA reads as TGTGCCAGCGGCCAAGAAAGACGGAGCCTCACCGGGGAGCTGTTTTTT.